This TCR beta chain came from a study of T cell responses to AZD1222 COVID-19 vaccine. Assay: immunoSEQ multiplex PCR; the TCRdb copy retains only in-frame clones and omits some. The table includes around 160,000 clones, 82% detected once. Study-wide findings and caveats: Donors skewed white British and female; clonal diversity was possibly underestimated. Of the AZD1222 recipients, only 5 to 7 were seropositive at baseline. Per reports, nearly half of all spike-specific TCRs target regions that are unmutated in variants. Rises in breadth and depth of Spike-specific TCRs came after two AZD1222 doses.

V dropped 5 bases and J dropped 10; count of bases not matched to a gene: 5. CDR1 and CDR2 (germline): MNHEY, SMNVEV (reference sequence). The CDR3 extends over 13 amino acids. Points on this clone: Antigen specificity is unknown.

The chain employs TRBV27 and TRBJ1-4; 9 bases fit TRBD1. The sample was peripheral blood, taken on day 0 of MenACWY control vaccination. The clonotype was recovered from an adult in good health. CDR3 coding DNA: TGTGCCAGCAGTCAGGACAGGGGAGTAAAACTGTTTTTT. This translates into CASSQDRGVKLFF.